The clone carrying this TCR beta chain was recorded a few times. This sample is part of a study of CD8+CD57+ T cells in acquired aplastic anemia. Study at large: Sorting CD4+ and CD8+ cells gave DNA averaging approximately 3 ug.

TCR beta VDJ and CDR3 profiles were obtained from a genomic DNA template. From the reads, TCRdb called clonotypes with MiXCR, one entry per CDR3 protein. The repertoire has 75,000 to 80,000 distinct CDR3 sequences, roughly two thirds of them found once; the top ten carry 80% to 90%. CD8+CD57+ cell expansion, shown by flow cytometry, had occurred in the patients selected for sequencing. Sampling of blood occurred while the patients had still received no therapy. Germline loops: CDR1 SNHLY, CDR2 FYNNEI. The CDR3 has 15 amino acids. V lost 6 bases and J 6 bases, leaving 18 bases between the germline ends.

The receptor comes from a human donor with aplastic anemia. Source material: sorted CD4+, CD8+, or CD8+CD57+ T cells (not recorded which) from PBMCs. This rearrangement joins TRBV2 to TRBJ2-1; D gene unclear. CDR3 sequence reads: CASSQSVGLFNEQFF. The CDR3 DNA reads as TGTGCCAGCAGCCAAAGCGTGGGCCTTTTCAATGAGCAGTTCTTC.